Following are 23 T cell receptor beta chains from one sample sequenced in a study of T cells in Graves' hyperthyroidism and ophthalmopathy. The investigators amplified TCR beta CDR3 regions from RNA transcripts. Carried out on the TCR CDR3, a first-round RT-PCR used the HTBI primer set. One entry per CDR3 protein, called by TCRdb with MiXCR from the multiplex PCR reads. This table holds about 400,000 distinct CDR3 sequences, around 16% found once. The sample was blood. These receptors came from a woman between 18 and 29 years old with Graves' hyperthyroidism that later progressed to Graves' ophthalmopathy.

The table lists this clonotype with many counts. For the CDR3, the DNA is TGTGCCAGCAGTCGAATGGGGGGGGCAGGCGATACGCAGTATTTT. Residues: CASSRMGGAGDTQYF. The chain has TRBV27 and TRBJ2-3; D is possibly TRBD2 (7 bases). The CDR3 extends over 15 amino acids. Trimming shortened V by 5 bases and J by 6 bases, and 18 bases separated the two germline ends. Germline CDR1 reads MNHEY; CDR2 reads SMNVEV (reference sequence).

This clonotype was recorded many times. This chain links TRBV6-1 with TRBJ1-1, with 7 bases identical to TRBD1. With V trimmed by 4 bases and J by 1 base, 6 bases remained unmatched. Germline V gene sequence: CDR1 MNHNS, CDR2 SASEGT. The CDR3 spans 15 residues. The CDR3 is CASSGRDRKNTEAFF. The CDR3 nucleotides read TGTGCCAGCAGTGGCCGGGACAGAAAGAACACTGAAGCTTTCTTT.

This clonotype showed up many times. In nucleotides, the CDR3 is TGTGCCAGCAGTTCCTCTTCGGGGGGACGGTATGGCTACACCTTC. This codes for CASSSSSGGRYGYTF. This chain links TRBV28 with TRBJ1-2; TRBD1 is a possible D gene (5 bases). CDR1 MDHEN and CDR2 SYDVKM come from the germline V gene. The CDR3 has 15 amino acids. V lost 4 bases, J lost 5 bases, and 17 bases lay in between.

This clonotype showed up just once. CDR3 protein: CASSIRHYNEQFF. The DNA for the CDR3 is TGTGCCAGTAGTATTAGACATTACAATGAGCAGTTCTTC. The chain has TRBV19 and TRBJ2-1; D is undetermined. This CDR3 contains 13 residues. Germline values: CDR1 LNHDA, CDR2 SQIVND (reference sequence). V lost 3 bases to trimming and J lost 4 bases, with 7 bases between them.

The chain employs TRBV5-1 and TRBJ2-2; D gene unclear. The CDR3 totals 15 residues. Germline CDR1 is SGHRS and CDR2 is YFSETQ. Trimming took 6 bases from V and 2 from J, leaving 14 bases between them. The CDR3 DNA sequence: TGCGCCAGCATGAAGGGTGAATATAACACCGGGGAGCTGTTTTTT. This translates into CASMKGEYNTGELFF.

This clonotype was recorded many times. The genes are TRBV5-5 and TRBJ1-3; 7 nucleotides align to TRBD1. There are 17 residues in the CDR3. J lost 2 bases, V lost 4 bases, and 12 bases had no gene match. Germline V gene lookup returns CDR1 SGHKS and CDR2 YYEKEE (reference sequence). CDR3 amino acids: CASSTDRVPRPGNTIYF. The DNA of the CDR3 is TGTGCCAGCAGCACAGACAGGGTTCCCCGTCCTGGAAACACCATATATTTT.

This clonotype occurred many times. The chain combines TRBV5-1 with TRBJ2-3, with D uncertain. The CDR3 spans 14 residues. CDR1 and CDR2 from the germline V gene are SGHRS and YFSETQ. V lost 0 bases and J lost 2, with 7 bases in between. The CDR3: CASSLESTTDTQYF. The DNA for the CDR3 is TGCGCCAGCAGCTTGGAGTCTACCACAGATACGCAGTATTTT. Using reference TRBV5-1 and TRBJ2-3 for the parts outside the CDR3, the full variable domain is KAGVTQTPRYLIKTRGQQVTLSCSPISGHRSVSWYQQTPGQGLQFLFEYFSETQRNKGNFPGRFSGRQFSNSRSEMNVSTLELGDSALYLCASSLESTTDTQYFGPGTRLTVL.

This clonotype was found many times. This chain connects TRBV2 to TRBJ1-1; D call uncertain. Trimming cost V 6 bases and J 3 bases, with 14 bases left between them. The CDR3 totals 14 residues. The V gene's germline CDR1 is SNHLY and CDR2 FYNNEI. Written as DNA, the CDR3 is TGTGCCAGCAGGCCCAAGACAATTTACACTGAAGCTTTCTTT. This codes for CASRPKTIYTEAFF.

In this sample, this clonotype turned up many times. The rearrangement links TRBV2 to TRBJ1-4; weak D call: TRBD1 (6 bases). The CDR3 contains 12 residues. Trimming took off 9 bases at V and 11 bases at J, with 16 bases between the two ends. Germline CDR1 reads SNHLY; CDR2 reads FYNNEI. CDR3 DNA sequence: TGTGCCAGTGGAGACGGGGGGCTGAAACTGTTTTTT. Its translation is CASGDGGLKLFF. The full variable domain, its missing parts supplied by reference TRBV2 and TRBJ1-4, is EPEVTQTPSHQVTQMGQEVILRCVPISNHLYFYWYRQILGQKVEFLVSFYNNEISEKSEIFDDQFSVERPDGSNFTLKIRSTKLEDSAMYFCASGDGGLKLFFGSGTQLSVL.

The table lists this clonotype with many counts. The chain carries TRBV6-2 or TRBV6-3 and TRBJ2-1, with D possibly being TRBD2 (5 bases). Trimming removed 2 bases at V and 3 bases at J, with 11 bases between. The CDR3 loop spans 15 amino acids. CDR1 is MNHEY and CDR2 is SVGEGT in the germline V gene. The CDR3 loop reads CASSYAEAGYNEQFF. DNA for the CDR3: TGTGCCAGCAGTTACGCTGAGGCGGGCTACAATGAGCAGTTCTTC.

In the case of this clonotype: A much larger clone differs by one base, so this may be a read error. V is TRBV28 and J is TRBJ1-1, with D perhaps TRBD1 (5 bases). CDR1 MDHEN and CDR2 SYDVKM come from the germline V gene. Deletions cut 7 bases from V and 11 bases from J, with 17 bases between. The CDR3 covers 12 residues. CDR3 DNA sequence: TGTGCCAGCACCGTAGGGGCAGGAGGGGCTTTCTTT. Its protein product is CASTVGAGGAFF.

V is TRBV4-1 and J is TRBJ2-5; D is undetermined. CDR3 length: 13 residues. CDR1 and CDR2 from the germline V gene are MGHRA and YSYEKL. Between the trimmed V and J ends, which lost 4 bases and 5 bases, there was a span of 11 bases. CDR3 nucleotides: TGCGCCAGCAGCCGCACCCCGAGGGAGACCCAGTACTTC. Its translation: CASSRTPRETQYF.

This clonotype was counted at least ten times. V and J are TRBV6-2 or TRBV6-3 and TRBJ2-1; D remains unclear. The CDR3 has 14 residues. Trimming took 2 bases from V and 5 from J, leaving 10 bases between them. In germline, CDR1 is MNHEY, CDR2 SVGEGT. The CDR3 sequence is CASSYRRGDNEQFF. In nucleotides, the CDR3 is TGTGCCAGCAGTTACCGGCGCGGTGACAATGAGCAGTTCTTC.

This sequence joins TRBV30 and TRBJ2-3, with 8 bases fitting TRBD1. Germline CDR1 and CDR2: GTSNPN and SVGIG (reference sequence). With 0 bases clipped from V and 4 bases from J, the junction kept 6 bases outside the gene matches. This CDR3 is built from 15 residues. In DNA, the CDR3 is TGTGCCTGGAGTGTACGGGCAGGGGGCCCAGATACGCAGTATTTT. The encoded protein is CAWSVRAGGPDTQYF.

This clonotype was detected many times. The J gene is TRBJ2-7, the V gene TRBV6-2 or TRBV6-3; 10 bases align to TRBD2. The CDR3 is 14 residues long. J gave up 7 bases and V 4 bases, and 7 bases lay outside the gene matches. Germline values: CDR1 MNHEY, CDR2 SVGEGT. The CDR3 region is CASSSRGLALEQYF. CDR3 DNA sequence: TGTGCCAGCAGTTCCAGGGGACTAGCGCTTGAGCAGTACTTC.

This clonotype was detected a few times. V is TRBV6-1 and J is TRBJ1-1; D unresolved. The CDR3 has 14 residues. Trimming removed 5 bases at V and 1 base at J, with 11 bases between. Germline V gene lookup returns CDR1 MNHNS and CDR2 SASEGT. The CDR3 DNA reads TGTGCCAGCAGTTCCGCAAGCGGGAACACTGAAGCTTTCTTT. It is translated as CASSSASGNTEAFF.

This clonotype was detected a few times. This rearrangement joins TRBV10-2 to TRBJ2-1; 8 bases line up with TRBD2. This CDR3 region has 13 residues. Germline V gives CDR1 WSHSY, CDR2 SAAADI. V dropped 8 bases and J dropped 8; count of bases not matched to a gene: 8. The CDR3 DNA follows: TGCGCCAGCTCGCGGGAGGAGAGGGATGAGCAGTTCTTC. It is translated as CASSREERDEQFF.

This clonotype showed up many times. The chain uses TRBV6-2 or TRBV6-3 and TRBJ2-3; 8 bases align to TRBD1. CDR1 and CDR2 (germline): MNHEY, SVGEGT. Losses at the gene ends were 0 bases for V and 4 bases for J; bases not matched to a gene: 3. The CDR3 is 15 amino acids. The CDR3 DNA is TGTGCCAGCAGTTACTCTTGGACAGGGCCAGATACGCAGTATTTT. It is translated as CASSYSWTGPDTQYF.

The chain links TRBV5-4 to TRBJ1-3, with 7 bases fitting TRBD1. CDR1 SGHNT and CDR2 YYREEE come from the germline V gene (reference sequence). The V segment lost 4 bases and the J segment 2 bases; nucleotides outside the gene matches: 3. The CDR3 has 14 amino acids. The CDR3 here is CASSATGAGNTIYF. The CDR3 coding sequence is TGTGCCAGCAGCGCCACAGGGGCTGGAAACACCATATATTTT. The full variable domain, completed using reference TRBV5-4 and TRBJ1-3, is ETGVTQSPTHLIKTRGQQVTLRCSSQSGHNTVSWYQQALGQGPQFIFQYYREEENGRGNFPPRFSGLQFPNYSSELNVNALELDDSALYLCASSATGAGNTIYFGEGSWLTVV.

The table lists this clonotype with many counts. V is TRBV10-3 and J is TRBJ2-5, with D possibly TRBD2 on 5 matching bases. Germline values: CDR1 ENHRY, CDR2 SYGVKD. The germline V and J ends were trimmed by 4 bases and 4 bases, with 13 bases remaining between them. The CDR3 spans 14 residues. The CDR3 DNA reads as TGTGCCATCAGTGTCTCCGGGATAGGAGAGACCCAGTACTTC. This gives the protein CAISVSGIGETQYF.

The rearrangement links TRBV28 to TRBJ2-5; 7 bases match TRBD2. Germline trimming cut 1 base from V and 5 bases from J; bases unmatched to any gene: 4. Per the germline V gene, CDR1 is MDHEN and CDR2 is SYDVKM. The CDR3 sequence is 14 residues long. Here the CDR3 reads CASSLLRELETQYF. In nucleotides, the CDR3 is TGTGCCAGCAGTTTATTGCGGGAGTTGGAGACCCAGTACTTC.

The chain joins TRBV6-5 to TRBJ1-3; 7 bases map to TRBD1. The germline V gene has CDR1 MNHEY and CDR2 SVGAGI. This CDR3 region has 13 residues. V lost 4 bases, J lost 4 bases, and 1 base stayed unmatched. In DNA, the CDR3 is TGTGCCAGCAGTTCGACAGGGGGAAACACCATATATTTT. This translates into CASSSTGGNTIYF.

The chain links TRBV4-1 to TRBJ1-4, with TRBD1 matching 7 bases. V was clipped by 8 bases and J by 4 bases; unmatched bases: 10. The CDR3 has 15 amino acids. Germline-derived CDR1 and CDR2 are MGHRA and YSYEKL. CDR3 region: CASHDREGSNEKLFF. The CDR3 region has the DNA TGCGCCAGCCACGACAGGGAGGGGAGTAATGAAAAACTGTTTTTT.